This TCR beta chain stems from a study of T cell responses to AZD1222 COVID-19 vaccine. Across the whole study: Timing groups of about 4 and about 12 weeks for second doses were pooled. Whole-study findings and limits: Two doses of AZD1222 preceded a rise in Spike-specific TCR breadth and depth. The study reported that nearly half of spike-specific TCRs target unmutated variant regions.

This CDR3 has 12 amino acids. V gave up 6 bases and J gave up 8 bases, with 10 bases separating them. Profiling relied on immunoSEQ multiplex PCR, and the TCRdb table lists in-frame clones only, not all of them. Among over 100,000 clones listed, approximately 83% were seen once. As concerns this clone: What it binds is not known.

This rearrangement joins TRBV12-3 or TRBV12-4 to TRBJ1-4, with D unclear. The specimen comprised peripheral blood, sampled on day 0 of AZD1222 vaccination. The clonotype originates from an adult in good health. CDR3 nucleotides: TGTGCCAGCAGCCCGGACCTCGAAAAACTGTTTTTT. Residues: CASSPDLEKLFF.